This entry features one T cell receptor beta chain sequence. Trimming shortened V by 2 bases and J by 4 bases, and 8 bases separated the two germline ends. The V gene's germline CDR1 is KGHSH and CDR2 LQKENI. The CDR3 spans 13 residues. This table comes from immunoSEQ multiplex PCR, and its TCRdb copy is limited to in-frame clones, with some not included. The table shows tens of thousands of clones, with approximately 92% occurring only once. The entry originates in a study of OX40 agonist ivuxolimab in advanced cancers. As for the study in general: Dose-escalation patients were diagnosed with hepatocellular carcinoma, melanoma, renal cell cancer or head and neck cancer. Averaging 60 years in age, with a range of roughly 23 to 80, the cohort was around 83% male.

Patients were excluded for autoimmune disease history or systemic immunosuppression. Blood sampling took place at baseline, cycle 4 day 1, and cycle 7 day 1. This chain links TRBV18 with TRBJ2-5; no definite D call. Material: CD4+ or CD8+ T cells sorted from blood, obtained in a trial of the OX40 agonist ivuxolimab. The source of this sequence is an adult with an advanced solid tumor such as melanoma, head and neck, liver or kidney cancer. In nucleotides, the CDR3 is TGTGCCAGCTCACCATCGGTCGCAGAGACCCAGTACTTC. It specifies CASSPSVAETQYF.